The present T cell receptor beta chain was sequenced within a study of tumor and adjacent non-tumor tissue in lung cancer. Study information: Patients were aged roughly 31 to 76, roughly nine men and about 5 women, stage I to III.

No cell sorting was done before RNA was extracted from the tissue. Chemotherapy-naive patients with new lung cancer underwent thoracic surgery in China, August–November 2014. A note on this clonotype: Germline is not matched at one junction end, which may reflect a read error.

Three rounds of nested PCR, following a modified ARM-PCR protocol, produced the TCRbeta library. Each CDR3 protein is one row after TCRdb ran MiXCR on the multiplex PCR reads. Of 60,000 to 85,000 distinct CDR3 sequences in the sample, about three quarters were seen once. The CDR3 runs to 15 residues. Per the germline V gene, CDR1 is DFQATT and CDR2 is SNEGSKA (reference sequence). Sequenced sample: lung tumor tissue. This TCR derives from a man between 60 and 70 years old with non-small cell lung cancer. This chain links TRBV20-1 with TRBJ1-5; a weak D match, TRBD1 (5 bases). CDR3 coding DNA: TGCAGTGATAGAGACATGAGCAGGGACAATCAGCCCCAGCATTTT. This gives the protein CSDRDMSRDNQPQHF.